Listed here are 9 T cell receptor beta chains from one sample, sequenced in a study of cytomegalovirus exposure and HLA in healthy donors. Researchers ran the PCR with 60 Vbeta and 13 Jbeta primers. The repertoire was sequenced with immunoSEQ multiplex PCR; TCRdb's copy has only in-frame clones and lacks some. The repertoire includes about 130,000 clones, roughly four fifths of them detected once, and over 1% sits in the top ten. The sample comprised PBMCs. All receptors derive from a boy younger than 18 in good health and CMV-seronegative.

This chain links TRBV2 with TRBJ1-2, with 10 bases identical to TRBD1. V lost 6 bases and J lost 4; bases outside the gene matches: 5. Germline CDR1 reads SNHLY; CDR2 reads FYNNEI. The CDR3 consists of 14 residues. CDR3 amino acids: CASRTGGPSYGYTF. The DNA of the CDR3 is TGTGCCAGCAGGACAGGGGGCCCTTCCTATGGCTACACCTTC.

Here the CDR3 reads CASTRGRTDTQYF. The CDR3 DNA follows: TGTGCCAGCACAAGGGGGCGGACAGATACGCAGTATTTT. V gene TRBV7-6 combines with J gene TRBJ2-3; 7 nucleotides match TRBD1. The J segment lost 3 bases and the V segment lost 7 bases, leaving 4 bases of the junction unmatched. Germline CDR1 SGHVS, CDR2 FNYEAQ. There are 13 residues in the CDR3.

This chain connects TRBV20-1 to TRBJ1-2; D gene uncertain. The CDR3 runs 11 residues. V was cut by 3 bases and J by 6 bases, with 8 bases left in between. The germline CDR1 and CDR2 sequences are DFQATT and SNEGSKA (reference sequence). Here the CDR3 reads CSASRGNGYTF. The CDR3 region has the DNA TGCAGTGCTAGTCGCGGGAATGGCTACACCTTC.

The chain carries TRBV6-5 and TRBJ1-5; TRBD1 aligns across 8 bases. The CDR3 totals 15 residues. The germline gives CDR1 MNHEY, CDR2 SVGAGI. The V segment lost 6 bases and the J segment 6 bases; nucleotides outside the gene matches: 10. The CDR3 is CASSPDRVRSQPQHF. CDR3 sequence (DNA): TGTGCCAGCAGCCCGGACAGGGTCCGCAGTCAGCCCCAGCATTTT.

V is TRBV7-8 and J is TRBJ2-5; 11 bases map to TRBD2. Germline CDR1 reads SGHVS; CDR2 reads FQNEAQ. The CDR3 extends over 15 amino acids. V was clipped by 7 bases and J by 7 bases; unmatched bases: 11. This CDR3 is CASMGLAGGGGTQYF. CDR3 DNA sequence: TGTGCCAGCATGGGGCTAGCGGGAGGCGGAGGGACCCAGTACTTC.

The genes are TRBV5-1 and TRBJ2-7, with a possible D match to TRBD1 (6 bases). Per the germline V gene, CDR1 is SGHRS and CDR2 is YFSETQ. The CDR3 is 14 amino acids. V was shortened by 4 bases and J by 4 bases, with 15 bases between the two germline ends. CDR3 in amino acids: CASSPGQPGYEQYF. The CDR3 region has the DNA TGCGCCAGCAGCCCAGGACAGCCGGGTTACGAGCAGTACTTC.

This rearrangement joins TRBV19 to TRBJ1-2; D is unclear. The CDR3 is 12 residues long. Trimming stripped 10 bases from V and 7 bases from J, with 16 bases between. Germline V gene data show CDR1 as LNHDA and CDR2 as SQIVND (reference sequence). In DNA, the CDR3 is TGTGCCATCGGGATAGGATCCGGTGGCTACACCTTC. As protein: CAIGIGSGGYTF.

The rearrangement links TRBV9 to TRBJ1-1; D possibly corresponds to TRBD1 (5 bases). This CDR3 spans 15 amino acids. V was cut by 0 bases and J by 6 bases, with 15 bases left in between. Germline loops: CDR1 SGDLS, CDR2 YYNGEE. The CDR3 is CASSVGDSGFPEAFF. CDR3 in DNA: TGTGCCAGCAGCGTAGGGGATTCAGGGTTTCCTGAAGCTTTCTTT.

The chain recombines TRBV30 with TRBJ2-3; D might be TRBD2 (5 bases). This CDR3 has 14 residues. Germline assignment: CDR1 GTSNPN and CDR2 SVGIG (reference sequence). Trimming took 5 bases from V and 5 from J, leaving 17 bases between them. CDR3 loop: CAWVLGGSGDTQYF. CDR3 bases: TGTGCCTGGGTCTTAGGCGGGTCAGGAGATACGCAGTATTTT.